This T cell receptor beta chain emerged from a study of neoadjuvant anti-PD-1 for oral cavity cancer. In germline, CDR1 is LNHDA, CDR2 SQIVND (reference sequence). Trimming left V 5 bases short and J 4 bases short, with 8 bases between. The CDR3 runs 12 residues. This clone has more than one count but fewer than ten. Its specificity is not known. Time point here: after neoadjuvant nivolumab, at surgical resection. Points from the study as a whole: With three patients per group, TCR findings need larger cohorts.

Sequencing was performed with immunoSEQ multiplex PCR; in TCRdb, only in-frame clones are kept and a portion is missing. The sample shows about 39,000 clones, 60% to 80% of them seen only once. This clonotype originated in a person aged 40 to 85 with oral cavity squamous cell carcinoma. This chain uses TRBV19 with TRBJ1-2; no clear D. The sample was PBMCs, taken after nivolumab (anti-PD-1) treatment. The CDR3 loop reads CASSPLRYGYTF. The DNA of the CDR3 is TGTGCCAGTAGTCCCCTTCGCTATGGCTACACCTTC.